Shown below are 2 T cell receptor beta chains from a single sample sequenced in a study of blood T cell repertoires in COVID-19. The repertoire was sequenced with immunoSEQ multiplex PCR; TCRdb's copy has only in-frame clones and lacks some. Among about 42,000 clones listed, approximately 86% were seen once. The source material was peripheral blood. Receptors were obtained from a human donor in a cohort sampled during active COVID-19.

In its sample, this clone was seen a few times. The rearrangement joins TRBV12-3 or TRBV12-4 to TRBJ2-1; possible D gene TRBD2, 6 bases. V dropped 5 bases and J dropped 7 bases, with 9 bases sitting between them. The CDR3 loop spans 12 amino acids. The CDR3 loop is CASSISGNEQFF. CDR3 nucleotide sequence: TGTGCCAGCAGTATCAGCGGGAATGAGCAGTTCTTC.

This clone was seen just once. This rearrangement joins TRBV11-1 to TRBJ2-7; 7 bases align to TRBD2. CDR3 size: 16 residues. Germline V CDR1 and CDR2: SGHAT, FQDESV (reference sequence). The junction had 7 bases not matched to a gene; V was cut back by 2 bases and J by 0 bases. This CDR3 is CASSLTGRGNSYEQYF. CDR3 DNA: TGTGCCAGCAGCTTAACGGGGCGGGGGAACTCCTACGAGCAGTACTTC.